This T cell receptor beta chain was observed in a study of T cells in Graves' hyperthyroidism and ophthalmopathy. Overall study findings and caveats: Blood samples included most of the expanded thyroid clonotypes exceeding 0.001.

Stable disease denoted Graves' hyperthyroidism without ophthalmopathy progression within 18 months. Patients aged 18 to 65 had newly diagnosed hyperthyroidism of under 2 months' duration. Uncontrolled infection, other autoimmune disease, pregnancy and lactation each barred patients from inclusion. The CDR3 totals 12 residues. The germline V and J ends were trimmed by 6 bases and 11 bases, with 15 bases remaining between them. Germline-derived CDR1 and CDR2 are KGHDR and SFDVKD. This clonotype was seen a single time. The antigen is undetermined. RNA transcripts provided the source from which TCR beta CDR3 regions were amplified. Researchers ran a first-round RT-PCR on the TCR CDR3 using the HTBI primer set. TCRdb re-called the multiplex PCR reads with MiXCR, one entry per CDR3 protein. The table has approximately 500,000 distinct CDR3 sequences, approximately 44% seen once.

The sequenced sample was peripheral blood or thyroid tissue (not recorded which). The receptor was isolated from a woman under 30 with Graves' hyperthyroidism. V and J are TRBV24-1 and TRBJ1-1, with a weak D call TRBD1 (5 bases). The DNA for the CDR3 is TGTGCCACCAGTTGGGCAGGGATGGAGGCTTTCTTT. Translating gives CATSWAGMEAFF.